Ten or more counts support the clone carrying this TCR beta chain. The target antigen is unknown. The data are from a study of glioma-infiltrating T cells. Using RNA template, CDR3s of TCR alpha and beta were amplified with iRepertoire arm-PCR. MiXCR, applied by TCRdb to the multiplex PCR reads, yields one record per CDR3 protein. Of about 190,000 distinct CDR3 sequences listed, roughly a third are singletons. Regarding the study as a whole: Tissue and blood shared very few CDR3 sequences.

There are 16 residues in the CDR3. V shed 4 bases, J shed 3 bases, and the junction held 9 bases outside the gene matches. Per germline, CDR1 SGHVS and CDR2 FNYEAQ. The TCR originated in a human donor with low-grade glioma or glioblastoma, undergoing nonglioma brain surgery, or in good health (not recorded which). The sample comprised glioma tissue, nonneoplastic brain tissue, or PBMCs (not recorded which). The genes are TRBV7-6 and TRBJ2-7; 10 nucleotides agree with TRBD2. CDR3 protein: CASSSATSGRIYEQYF. The DNA for the CDR3 is TGTGCCAGCAGCTCGGCGACTAGCGGGCGAATCTACGAGCAGTACTTC.